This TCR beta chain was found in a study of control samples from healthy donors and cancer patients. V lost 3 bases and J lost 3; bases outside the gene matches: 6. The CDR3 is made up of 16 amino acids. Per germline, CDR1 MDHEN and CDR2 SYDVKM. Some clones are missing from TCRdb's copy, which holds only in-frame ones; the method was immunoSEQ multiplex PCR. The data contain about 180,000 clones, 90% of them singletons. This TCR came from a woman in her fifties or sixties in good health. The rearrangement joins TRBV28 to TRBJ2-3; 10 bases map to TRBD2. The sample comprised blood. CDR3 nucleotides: TGTGCCAGCAGTTTTGGCCGACTAGCGGGTACAGATACGCAGTATTTT. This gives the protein CASSFGRLAGTDTQYF.